This T cell receptor beta chain is from a study of shared clonotypes between healthy human individuals. Study as a whole: Per donor, CD8 memory used one plate, CD8 naive used two, CD4 memory used three and CD4 naive used three.

Germline-derived CDR1 and CDR2 are MGHRA and YSYEKL. With V trimmed by 5 bases and J by 8 bases, 13 bases remained unmatched. The CDR3 loop spans 16 amino acids. CD4+ cells underwent separation, giving CD45RA+ naive and CD45RA-negative memory subsets. Study-level results: The four-donor shared clonotypes exceeded non-shared clonotypes in generation probability, with non-shared ones scoring lower. Sharing across four donors was highest in naive CD4 (approximately 5%) and lowest in memory CD8 (roughly 0.4%).

As regards this clone: The antigen remains unidentified.

TCRdb's copy holds only in-frame clones and misses some; the assay was immunoSEQ multiplex PCR. Found here are roughly 2.5 million clones, approximately 94% of them singletons; the top ten hold 0.11% to 0.15%. The sequenced sample was naive CD4+ T cells sorted from blood. Subset noted: CD45RA+ positively selected. The clonotype comes from a man aged 18 to 35 in good health. V gene TRBV4-1 combines with J gene TRBJ2-3, with 10 positions matching TRBD1. The CDR3 is CASSIHRDRGMVTQYF. In DNA form, the CDR3 reads TGCGCCAGCAGCATACACCGGGACAGGGGAATGGTTACGCAGTATTTT.